This passage covers 8 T cell receptor beta chains from one sample sequenced in a study of identical twins (dated by TCRdb to about 2016). The library relied on 5' RACE. The sequencing machine was an Illumina HiSeq 2000. The public reads were reprocessed in TCRdb via fastp at Q25 and MiXCR, keeping in-frame beta chains. Every distinct CDR3 protein forms one entry, paired with its most common genes and DNA. The sample table lists roughly 290,000 distinct CDR3 sequences, approximately 8% of them with a count of one. The top ten hold approximately 2% of the sample. Separately, the same data were catalogued under a study of yellow fever vaccine responses in identical twins.

Sequencing was done on a sample of memory (CD45RO+) T cells sorted from blood. The cell subset or site label, as the study defines it: CD45RO+ enriched T cells. The origin of the receptors is a woman aged 18-35 years in good health.

The sample holds many counts of this clonotype. The chain uses TRBV12-3 or TRBV12-4 and TRBJ2-4; no reliable D call. The CDR3 runs to 15 residues. V was clipped by 1 base and J by 6 bases, with 13 bases between them. CDR3 sequence (DNA): TGTGCCAGCAGTTTAGAGTTGGGGTCGGGAAACATTCAGTACTTC. Amino acids: CASSLELGSGNIQYF.

This clonotype occurred a few times. The chain uses TRBV20-1 and TRBJ2-5, with TRBD2 matching 15 bases. CDR3 length equals 14 residues. Germline values: CDR1 DFQATT, CDR2 SNEGSKA (reference sequence). V shed 6 bases, J shed 4 bases, and the junction held 3 bases outside the gene matches. The CDR3 protein is CSAPGLAGGETQYF. The CDR3 DNA reads as TGCAGTGCGCCGGGACTAGCGGGAGGAGAGACCCAGTACTTC.

This chain connects TRBV6-5 to TRBJ2-3; a possible D gene is TRBD1 (5 bases). CDR1 MNHEY and CDR2 SVGAGI come from the germline V gene. The V gene lost 0 bases and the J gene lost 5 bases, with 15 bases spanning the gap. The CDR3 has 16 amino acids. The CDR3 spells CASSYSAGRTGDTQYF. CDR3 DNA sequence: TGTGCCAGCAGTTACTCTGCAGGGCGTACAGGAGATACGCAGTATTTT.

This clonotype occurred many times. The rearrangement links TRBV11-2 to TRBJ2-4; D possibly uses TRBD1 or TRBD2 (6 bases each). V lost 1 base and J 0 bases, leaving 13 bases between the germline ends. The CDR3 is made up of 17 amino acids. Looked up from germline, CDR1 is SGHAT and CDR2 is FQNNGV. In nucleotides, the CDR3 is TGTGCCAGCAGCTTAGGGGGGGCAGGGTTAGCCAAAAACATTCAGTACTTC. Residues: CASSLGGAGLAKNIQYF.

This clonotype has ten or more counts. CDR3 residues: CSARVGGSTYEQYF. CDR3 coding DNA: TGCAGTGCTAGAGTTGGCGGGTCGACCTACGAGCAGTACTTC. The rearrangement uses TRBV20-1 and TRBJ2-7, with D tentatively TRBD2 (5 bases). Germline lookup yields CDR1 DFQATT and CDR2 SNEGSKA (reference sequence). Between the trimmed V and J ends, which lost 1 base and 2 bases, there was a span of 12 bases. The CDR3 consists of 14 residues.

The V gene is TRBV6-1, the J gene TRBJ1-4; D remains unclear. The CDR3 totals 15 residues. Germline CDR1 MNHNS, CDR2 SASEGT. V was shortened by 4 bases and J by 4 bases, with 13 bases between the two germline ends. The CDR3 DNA reads as TGTGCCAGCAGTGTATCGGACGGCGGTAATGAAAAACTGTTTTTT. Protein: CASSVSDGGNEKLFF.

The chain joins TRBV10-3 to TRBJ2-7, with 8 nucleotides matching TRBD1. CDR1 and CDR2 from the germline V gene are ENHRY and SYGVKD. The CDR3 has 15 residues. The trim removed 6 bases at V and 6 bases at J, leaving 13 bases unmatched. CDR3 in DNA: TGTGCCATCAGGGGGACCGGGACAGGCCTTGGCGAGCAGTACTTC. Translation: CAIRGTGTGLGEQYF.

This clonotype was counted between two and nine times. The V gene is TRBV11-2, the J gene TRBJ2-7; no clear D gene. Germline CDR1 is SGHAT and CDR2 is FQNNGV. This CDR3 has 14 amino acids. The V end was cut by 0 bases, the J end by 2 bases, with 8 bases between. CDR3 in DNA: TGTGCCAGCAGCTTAGAACCCGCCGCCTACGAGCAGTACTTC. Amino acid sequence: CASSLEPAAYEQYF.